This T cell receptor beta chain was found in a study of blood T cells in healthy people across ages. A J-beta primer mix and a sample-barcoded 5' primer were used in a second PCR of roughly 6 to 12 cycles. Each CDR3 protein is one row after TCRdb ran MiXCR on the 5' RACE reads. The table records about 640,000 distinct CDR3 sequences, 45% to 65% of them present only once. The CDR3 has 15 residues. Losses at the gene ends were 4 bases for V and 0 bases for J; bases not matched to a gene: 5. Germline V lookup: CDR1 DFQATT, CDR2 SNEGSKA (reference sequence). The J gene is TRBJ2-4, the V gene TRBV20-1; 8 positions match TRBD1. The source material was blood. The receptor's source is a man between 60 and 75 years old in good health. CDR3 loop: CSATFGQGAKNIQYF. The CDR3, as DNA: TGCAGTGCTACGTTTGGACAGGGAGCCAAAAACATTCAGTACTTC.